The 29 T cell receptor beta chains listed next were all sequenced from one sample in a study of cytomegalovirus exposure and HLA in healthy donors (dated by TCRdb to 2017 to 2019). Library generation was performed with the immunoSEQ multiplex PCR assay. A mixture of 60 forward primers for TCR Vbeta segments and 13 reverse primers for TCR Jbeta segments was used in the multiplex PCR. This is the immuneACCESS table as TCRdb keeps it, with only in-frame sequences that have V and J called. A part of the clones is gone; compared with another copy, unresolved V genes explain less than half, and the rest is unexplained. The sample data list 120,000 to 150,000 clones, and roughly 80% of these were observed just once. Around 7% of the sample comes from the top ten. The sample was PBMCs. Source of these receptors: a woman aged 40 to 50 in good health and CMV-seropositive.

The V gene is TRBV29-1, the J gene TRBJ1-3; perhaps TRBD1 as D (5 bases). V was cut by 8 bases and J by 3 bases, with 8 bases left in between. The CDR3 totals 11 residues. Per the germline V gene, CDR1 is SQVTM and CDR2 is ANQGSEA. As DNA, the CDR3 is TGCAGCCCACAGGTTGGAAACACCATATATTTT. Protein sequence: CSPQVGNTIYF.

The DNA of the CDR3 is TGCGCCAGCAGCCCTCGACAGCATGGGGGGTTTGAAAAACTGTTTTTT. Translation gives CASSPRQHGGFEKLFF. The chain joins TRBV4-1 to TRBJ1-4, with D possibly TRBD1 on 5 matching bases. Trimming took off 4 bases at V and 7 bases at J, with 19 bases between the two ends. Per the germline V gene, CDR1 is MGHRA and CDR2 is YSYEKL. The CDR3 has 16 residues.

The V call is TRBV4-2, the J call TRBJ2-3; the match to TRBD2 covers 10 bases. The length of the CDR3 is 16 residues. The J segment lost 9 bases and the V segment lost 1 base, leaving 10 bases of the junction unmatched. Germline values: CDR1 LGHNA, CDR2 YNFKEQ. The CDR3 here is CASSQVPSGGLDTQYF. CDR3 bases: TGTGCCAGCAGCCAAGTCCCTAGCGGGGGTTTGGACACGCAGTATTTT.

CDR3 sequence reads: CASSFETGETQYF. Written as DNA, the CDR3 is TGTGCCAGCAGTTTTGAGACAGGGGAGACCCAGTACTTC. The chain has TRBV28 and TRBJ2-5, with 7 bases identical to TRBD1. The J segment lost 5 bases and the V segment lost 3 bases, leaving 3 bases of the junction unmatched. Germline CDR1 and CDR2: MDHEN and SYDVKM. The CDR3 totals 13 residues.

The V and J genes are TRBV10-3 and TRBJ2-1; 10 bases fit TRBD2. Trimming removed 10 bases from V and 5 bases from J; junction bases left unmatched: 11. The germline V gene encodes CDR1 ENHRY and CDR2 SYGVKD. The CDR3 runs to 15 residues. The DNA of the CDR3 is TGTGCCACCATAGGGCTAGCGGGGGAGAACAATGAGCAGTTCTTC. Translation: CATIGLAGENNEQFF.

This clone appeared once. V and J are TRBV7-9 and TRBJ1-5, with D perhaps matching TRBD1 (5 bases). Trimming cost V 3 bases and J 7 bases, with 10 bases left between them. Per the germline V gene, CDR1 is SEHNR and CDR2 is FQNEAQ (reference sequence). CDR3 length: 13 residues. CDR3 nucleotides: TGTGCCAGCAGCTTGGGAGGGGAACAGCCCCAGCATTTT. Protein product: CASSLGGEQPQHF.

The V gene is TRBV7-3, the J gene TRBJ2-2; no firm D call. CDR1 is SGHTA and CDR2 is FQGTGA in the germline V gene. The CDR3 runs 15 residues. Trimming removed 1 base at V and 5 bases at J, with 11 bases between. CDR3 loop: CASSLRPGGTGELFF. The DNA for the CDR3 is TGTGCCAGCAGCTTAAGGCCAGGTGGAACCGGGGAGCTGTTTTTT.

This chain links TRBV6-1 with TRBJ2-3; 8 positions agree with TRBD2. The length of the CDR3 is 16 residues. Germline V gene data show CDR1 as MNHNS and CDR2 as SASEGT. V lost 3 bases and J lost 5; bases outside the gene matches: 10. This CDR3 reads CASSDARGAQVDTQYF. DNA for the CDR3: TGTGCCAGCAGTGACGCGCGGGGGGCCCAGGTAGATACGCAGTATTTT.

DNA for the CDR3: TGTGCCAGTTCAGGGGGTTTCCGGGGCCAGCCCCAGCATTTT. Its translation: CASSGGFRGQPQHF. V gene TRBV19 combines with J gene TRBJ1-5; the match to TRBD1 covers 7 bases. This CDR3 has 14 residues. The V segment lost 8 bases and the J segment 7 bases; nucleotides outside the gene matches: 11. CDR1 and CDR2 from the germline V gene are LNHDA and SQIVND (reference sequence).

The chain combines TRBV7-2 with TRBJ1-1; D unclear. CDR1 and CDR2 from the germline V gene are SGHTA and FQGNSA. V lost 8 bases and J 5 bases, leaving 6 bases between the germline ends. This CDR3 contains 10 residues. CDR3 region: CASDWTEAFF. DNA of the CDR3: TGTGCCAGCGACTGGACTGAAGCTTTCTTT.

The gene calls are TRBV5-1 and TRBJ1-5; no clear D. This CDR3 has 16 residues. Germline values: CDR1 SGHRS, CDR2 YFSETQ. The V end was cut by 4 bases, the J end by 0 bases, with 14 bases between. The CDR3 reads CASSLSPMYSNQPQHF. CDR3 DNA sequence: TGCGCCAGCAGCCTATCCCCCATGTATAGCAATCAGCCCCAGCATTTT.

V is TRBV9 and J is TRBJ2-5; TRBD2 is a possible D gene (6 bases). The ends were cut back, 4 bases at V and 1 base at J, with 11 bases in the middle. Germline V gene lookup returns CDR1 SGDLS and CDR2 YYNGEE. The CDR3 spans 14 residues. CDR3 in amino acids: CASSPSGFQETQYF. DNA of the CDR3: TGTGCCAGCAGCCCGAGCGGGTTCCAAGAGACCCAGTACTTC.

The rearrangement links TRBV6-5 to TRBJ1-3; no reliable D call. Germline lookup yields CDR1 MNHEY and CDR2 SVGAGI. The CDR3 spans 16 residues. The V end lost 3 bases, the J end lost 0 bases, and 12 bases lay between the germline ends. The DNA of the CDR3 is TGTGCCAGCAGTTATCGGACTCCTCGCTCTGGAAACACCATATATTTT. Encoded protein: CASSYRTPRSGNTIYF.

The V and J genes are TRBV7-9 and TRBJ1-1; tentative D call: TRBD1 (6 bases). V lost 1 base to trimming and J lost 10 bases, with 10 bases between them. Germline lookup yields CDR1 SEHNR and CDR2 FQNEAQ (reference sequence). The CDR3 is made up of 12 amino acids. The CDR3 DNA sequence: TGTGCCAGCAGCTTAGGAGGGGGGGTAGCTTTCTTT. Translation gives CASSLGGGVAFF.

This sequence joins TRBV7-9 and TRBJ2-7; TRBD2 matches at 8 bases. With 4 bases clipped from V and 6 bases from J, the junction kept 5 bases outside the gene matches. The CDR3 is 13 amino acids. Germline CDR1 reads SEHNR; CDR2 reads FQNEAQ (reference sequence). CDR3 in DNA: TGTGCCAGCAGCTCCCGTGCGGGAGGCGAGCAGTACTTC. Translating it yields CASSSRAGGEQYF.

This clone was counted between two and nine times. CDR3 loop: CASSIGWGSTSYEQYF. DNA for the CDR3: TGTGCCAGTAGTATCGGTTGGGGCAGCACCTCCTACGAGCAGTACTTC. The chain uses TRBV19 and TRBJ2-7; tentatively, D is TRBD1 (5 bases). This CDR3 contains 16 residues. Germline values: CDR1 LNHDA, CDR2 SQIVND (reference sequence). V dropped 3 bases and J dropped 0 bases, with 15 bases sitting between them.

This sequence joins TRBV28 and TRBJ2-7, with 8 positions matching TRBD1. Germline-derived CDR1 and CDR2 are MDHEN and SYDVKM. V was clipped by 3 bases and J by 7 bases; unmatched bases: 2. The CDR3 length is 12 residues. CDR3 sequence (DNA): TGTGCCAGCAGTTTGAACAGGGGGGAGCAGTACTTC. Protein: CASSLNRGEQYF.

This clone turned up a few times. The rearrangement joins TRBV6-1 to TRBJ2-7, with TRBD2 matching 8 bases. This CDR3 has 14 residues. Germline-derived CDR1 and CDR2 are MNHNS and SASEGT. With V trimmed by 7 bases and J by 4 bases, 9 bases remained unmatched. CDR3 loop: CASIIRGGPYEQYF. Written as DNA, the CDR3 is TGTGCCAGCATTATCCGGGGGGGCCCTTACGAGCAGTACTTC.

This clone was counted between two and nine times. The V call is TRBV7-2, the J call TRBJ1-1; D gene unclear. The CDR3 length is 13 residues. Germline-derived CDR1 and CDR2 are SGHTA and FQGNSA. V was clipped by 3 bases and J by 4 bases, with 9 bases between them. The DNA of the CDR3 is TGTGCCAGCAGCTTTCGGGGTGGCACTGAAGCTTTCTTT. It translates to CASSFRGGTEAFF.

The gene calls are TRBV4-2 and TRBJ2-1; TRBD2 matches 10 bases. The CDR3 loop spans 15 amino acids. CDR1 LGHNA and CDR2 YNFKEQ come from the germline V gene. Unmatched junction bases numbered 4, after V lost 4 bases and J lost 4 bases. CDR3 amino acids: CASSLSGGEYNEQFF. CDR3 sequence (DNA): TGTGCCAGCAGCCTCAGCGGGGGGGAATACAATGAGCAGTTCTTC.

This chain connects TRBV28 to TRBJ1-5, with 8 bases that match TRBD1. This CDR3 spans 15 amino acids. Per the germline V gene, CDR1 is MDHEN and CDR2 is SYDVKM. Trimming took 7 bases from V and 2 from J; bases not matched to a gene: 7. This chain's CDR3 is CASIKLGQGNQPQHF. CDR3 sequence (DNA): TGTGCCAGCATCAAACTGGGACAGGGCAATCAGCCCCAGCATTTT.

This sequence joins TRBV4-1 and TRBJ2-1; D might be TRBD2 (10 bases). Germline V lookup: CDR1 MGHRA, CDR2 YSYEKL. The CDR3 extends over 21 amino acids. Trimming cost V 1 base and J 4 bases, with 29 bases left between them. The CDR3 protein is CASSQGGDRVRKAGGYNEQFF. CDR3 nucleotides: TGCGCCAGCAGCCAAGGGGGGGACAGGGTTCGTAAAGCGGGGGGGTACAATGAGCAGTTCTTC.

This clone was detected a few times. This rearrangement joins TRBV6-1 to TRBJ1-5; the D gene is possibly TRBD1 (6 bases). This CDR3 comprises 14 residues. Germline CDR1 and CDR2: MNHNS and SASEGT. The ends were cut back, 6 bases at V and 5 bases at J, with 14 bases in the middle. In DNA form, the CDR3 reads TGTGCCAGCAGGACAGGAGTTTGGGATCAGCCCCAGCATTTT. Translating gives CASRTGVWDQPQHF.

This clone appeared a few times. The chain recombines TRBV11-2 with TRBJ2-3; 7 bases map to TRBD2. Looked up from germline, CDR1 is SGHAT and CDR2 is FQNNGV. The length of the CDR3 is 16 residues. V lost 2 bases to trimming and J lost 0 bases; unmatched junction nucleotides: 5. CDR3 amino acids: CASSLFGGSSTDTQYF. The CDR3 DNA sequence: TGTGCCAGCAGCTTATTCGGGGGGTCTAGCACAGATACGCAGTATTTT.

The rearrangement uses TRBV2 and TRBJ1-4, with D unclear. Looked up from germline, CDR1 is SNHLY and CDR2 is FYNNEI. The CDR3 spans 11 residues. Trimming took off 7 bases at V and 4 bases at J, with 4 bases between the two ends. CDR3 loop: CASTFNEKLFF. DNA of the CDR3: TGTGCCAGCACCTTTAATGAAAAACTGTTTTTT.

Turning to this clone: A read error may account for a junction end that differs from germline. The rearrangement links TRBV9 to TRBJ1-1, with 7 bases aligning to TRBD1. Germline V lookup: CDR1 SGDLS, CDR2 YYNGEE. The CDR3 runs 14 residues. CDR3 protein: CASSVAQGLTEALF. The CDR3 DNA reads as TGTGCCAGCAGCGTAGCACAGGGGCTCACTGAAGCTCTCTTT.

The chain recombines TRBV10-2 with TRBJ1-5; D remains unclear. In germline, CDR1 is WSHSY, CDR2 SAAADI. V shed 8 bases and J shed 6 bases, with 11 bases lying between them. There are 12 residues in the CDR3. CDR3 bases: TGCGCCAGCGGAGAGTTCGGTCAGCCCCAGCATTTT. This sequence encodes CASGEFGQPQHF.

This clone was detected a few times. This chain joins TRBV20-1 and TRBJ2-2; D is ambiguous. V lost 5 bases and J lost 8, with 9 bases in between. The CDR3 is 11 amino acids. Germline V gene sequence: CDR1 DFQATT, CDR2 SNEGSKA (reference sequence). The CDR3 DNA reads as TGCAGTGCTCGTGGAGTGGGGGAGCTGTTTTTT. Its translation is CSARGVGELFF.

A single count supports this clone. The rearrangement uses TRBV5-4 and TRBJ2-4; TRBD2 agrees at 9 bases. This CDR3 has 14 amino acids. Trimming removed 4 bases from V and 5 bases from J; junction bases left unmatched: 4. Per germline, CDR1 SGHNT and CDR2 YYREEE (reference sequence). CDR3 amino acids: CASSPAGGQNIQYF. The CDR3 DNA sequence: TGTGCCAGCAGCCCAGCGGGGGGACAAAACATTCAGTACTTC.